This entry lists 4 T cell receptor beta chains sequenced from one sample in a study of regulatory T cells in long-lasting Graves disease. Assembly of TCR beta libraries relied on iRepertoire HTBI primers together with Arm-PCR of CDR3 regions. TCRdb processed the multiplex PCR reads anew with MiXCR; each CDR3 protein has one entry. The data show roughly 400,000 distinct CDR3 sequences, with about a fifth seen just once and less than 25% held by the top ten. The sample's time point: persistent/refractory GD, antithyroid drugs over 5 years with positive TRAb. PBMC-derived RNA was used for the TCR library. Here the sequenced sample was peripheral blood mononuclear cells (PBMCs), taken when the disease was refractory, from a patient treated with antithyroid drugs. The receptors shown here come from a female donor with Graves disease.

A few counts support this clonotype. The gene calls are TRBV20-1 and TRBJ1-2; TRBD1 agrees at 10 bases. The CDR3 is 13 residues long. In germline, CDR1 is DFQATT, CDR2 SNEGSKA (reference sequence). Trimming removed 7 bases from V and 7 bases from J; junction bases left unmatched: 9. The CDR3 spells CSVVTGGFSGYTF. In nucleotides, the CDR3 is TGCAGTGTCGTGACAGGGGGCTTTAGTGGCTACACCTTC.

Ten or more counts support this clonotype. The CDR3: CASTPGGSNQPQHF. CDR3 sequence (DNA): TGTGCCAGCACCCCGGGGGGTAGCAATCAGCCCCAGCATTTT. V usage is TRBV28 and J usage is TRBJ1-5, with D perhaps TRBD1 (5 bases). Germline V gives CDR1 MDHEN, CDR2 SYDVKM. The germline V and J ends were trimmed by 7 bases and 0 bases, with 10 bases remaining between them. This CDR3 comprises 14 residues.

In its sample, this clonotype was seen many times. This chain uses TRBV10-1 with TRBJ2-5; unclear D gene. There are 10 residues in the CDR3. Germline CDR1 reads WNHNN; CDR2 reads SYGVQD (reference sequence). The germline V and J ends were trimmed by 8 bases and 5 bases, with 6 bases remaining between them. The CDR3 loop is CASGFETQYF. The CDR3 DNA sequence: TGCGCCAGCGGATTTGAGACCCAGTACTTC.

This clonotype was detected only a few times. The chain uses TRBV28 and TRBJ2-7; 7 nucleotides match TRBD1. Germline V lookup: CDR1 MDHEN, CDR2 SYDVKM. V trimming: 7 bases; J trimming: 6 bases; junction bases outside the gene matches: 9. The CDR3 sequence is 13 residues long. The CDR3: CASTPTGAGEQYF. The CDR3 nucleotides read TGTGCCAGCACTCCAACAGGGGCCGGCGAGCAGTACTTC.